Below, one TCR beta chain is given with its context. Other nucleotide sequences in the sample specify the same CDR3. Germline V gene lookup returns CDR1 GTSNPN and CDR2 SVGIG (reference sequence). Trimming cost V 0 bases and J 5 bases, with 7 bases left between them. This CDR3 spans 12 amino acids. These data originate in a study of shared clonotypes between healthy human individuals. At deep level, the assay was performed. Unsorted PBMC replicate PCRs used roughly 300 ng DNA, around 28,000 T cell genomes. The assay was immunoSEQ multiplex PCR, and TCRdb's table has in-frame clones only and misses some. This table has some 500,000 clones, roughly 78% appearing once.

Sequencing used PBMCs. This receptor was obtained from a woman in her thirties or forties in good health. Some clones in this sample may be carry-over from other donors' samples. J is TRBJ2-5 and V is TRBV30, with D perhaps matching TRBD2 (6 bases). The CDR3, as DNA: TGTGCCTGGAGTGTACGGGGGGAGACCCAGTACTTC. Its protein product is CAWSVRGETQYF.